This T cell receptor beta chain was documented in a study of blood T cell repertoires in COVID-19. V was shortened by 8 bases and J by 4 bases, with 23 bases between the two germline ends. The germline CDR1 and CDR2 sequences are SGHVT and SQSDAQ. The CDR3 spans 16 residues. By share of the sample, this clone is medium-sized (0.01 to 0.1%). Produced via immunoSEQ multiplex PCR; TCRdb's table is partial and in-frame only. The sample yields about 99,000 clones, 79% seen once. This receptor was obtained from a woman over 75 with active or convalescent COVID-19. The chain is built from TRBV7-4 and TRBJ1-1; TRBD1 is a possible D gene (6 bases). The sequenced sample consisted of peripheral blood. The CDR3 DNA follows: TGTGCCAGCCAGGGGAGGGGGAGGAGGGCAGGCACTGAAGCTTTCTTT. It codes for CASQGRGRRAGTEAFF.